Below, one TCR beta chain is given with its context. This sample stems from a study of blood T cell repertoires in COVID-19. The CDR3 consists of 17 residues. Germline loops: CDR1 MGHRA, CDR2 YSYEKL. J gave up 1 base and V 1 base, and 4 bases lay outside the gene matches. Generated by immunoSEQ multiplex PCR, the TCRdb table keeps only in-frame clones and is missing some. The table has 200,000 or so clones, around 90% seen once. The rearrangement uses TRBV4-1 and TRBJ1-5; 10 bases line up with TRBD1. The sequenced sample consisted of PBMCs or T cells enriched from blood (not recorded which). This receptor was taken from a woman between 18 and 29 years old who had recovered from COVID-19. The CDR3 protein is CASSQVKGQGSNQPQHF. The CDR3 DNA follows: TGCGCCAGCAGCCAAGTAAAGGGACAGGGGAGCAATCAGCCCCAGCATTTT.